The 25 T cell receptor beta chains given below trace back to one sample, sequenced in a study of cytomegalovirus exposure and HLA in healthy donors. Clones were read by immunoSEQ multiplex PCR, and TCRdb kept only the in-frame ones, dropping some. This table holds 70,000 or so clones, about 93% found once. The sequenced sample consisted of PBMCs. The receptor source for this set is a woman between 18 and 30 years old in good health and CMV-seropositive.

The gene calls are TRBV27 and TRBJ1-4; D is perhaps TRBD1 (5 bases). CDR3 length: 17 residues. Germline values: CDR1 MNHEY, CDR2 SMNVEV (reference sequence). The V gene lost 8 bases and the J gene lost 7 bases, with 26 bases spanning the gap. The CDR3 loop is CASRPVTAQEFGEKLFF. The DNA for the CDR3 is TGTGCCAGCCGTCCCGTGACAGCTCAAGAGTTCGGTGAAAAACTGTTTTTT.

This clone appeared once. The chain has TRBV7-9 and TRBJ2-7; a possible D gene is TRBD2 (5 bases). Germline CDR1 SEHNR, CDR2 FQNEAQ (reference sequence). Trimming took off 1 base at V and 3 bases at J, with 7 bases between the two ends. The CDR3 is 13 residues long. The CDR3 reads CASSLVEGYEQYF. In DNA form, the CDR3 reads TGTGCCAGCAGCTTAGTTGAGGGCTACGAGCAGTACTTC.

The chain employs TRBV2 and TRBJ2-7, with a weak D call TRBD1 (6 bases). This CDR3 has 14 residues. Trimming removed 3 bases at V and 4 bases at J, with 13 bases between. Germline assignment: CDR1 SNHLY and CDR2 FYNNEI. The CDR3: CASSEDSRYYEQYF. In DNA form, the CDR3 reads TGTGCCAGCAGTGAGGACAGCCGCTATTACGAGCAGTACTTC.

The genes are TRBV7-6 and TRBJ2-3, with 15 bases identical to TRBD2. Germline V lookup: CDR1 SGHVS, CDR2 FNYEAQ. This CDR3 comprises 22 residues. V shed 4 bases, J shed 1 base, and the junction held 18 bases outside the gene matches. CDR3 sequence: CASSSTLGLAGGPALGTDTQYF. Written as DNA, the CDR3 is TGTGCCAGCAGCTCTACCCTTGGACTAGCGGGGGGGCCCGCCCTGGGCACAGATACGCAGTATTTT.

The CDR3 is CASSEYRVSFSNTGELFF. The CDR3 DNA reads TGTGCCAGCAGTGAATACAGGGTATCTTTTTCGAACACCGGGGAGCTGTTTTTT. The V and J genes are TRBV6-1 and TRBJ2-2, with TRBD1 as a possible D gene (6 bases). V lost 2 bases to trimming and J lost 0 bases, with 16 bases between them. The CDR3 has 18 amino acids. Germline values: CDR1 MNHNS, CDR2 SASEGT.

V gene TRBV30 combines with J gene TRBJ2-4, with a possible D match to TRBD1 (5 bases). This CDR3 has 13 residues. CDR1 and CDR2 from the germline V gene are GTSNPN and SVGIG (reference sequence). The V and J ends lost 5 bases and 7 bases respectively, with 15 bases between them. The CDR3 reads CAWLLDRANIQYF. For the CDR3, the DNA is TGTGCCTGGCTCCTTGACAGAGCGAACATTCAGTACTTC.

The rearrangement links TRBV27 to TRBJ2-1; 7 bases match TRBD2. V gave up 8 bases and J gave up 14 bases; unmatched junction bases: 15. Germline V gene lookup returns CDR1 MNHEY and CDR2 SMNVEV (reference sequence). This CDR3 spans 13 amino acids. CDR3 DNA sequence: TGTGCCAGCGGATTATCTGGGGGGGAGTGGGAGTTCTTC. Amino acids: CASGLSGGEWEFF.

The chain joins TRBV2 to TRBJ2-7; 7 nucleotides line up with TRBD1. Judging by the DNA end, TRBJ2-1 fits better; the J call may be wrong. CDR3 length equals 13 residues. The V gene's germline CDR1 is SNHLY and CDR2 FYNNEI. CDR3 region: CANLGTATNEQFF. The CDR3 bases are TGTGCCAACCTCGGGACAGCCACCAATGAGCAGTTCTTC.

This rearrangement joins TRBV5-1 to TRBJ2-5, with D unclear. The CDR3 has 14 residues. Trimming removed 0 bases at V and 5 bases at J, with 11 bases between. CDR1 is SGHRS and CDR2 is YFSETQ in the germline V gene. The CDR3 is CASSLGSLGETQYF. In nucleotides, the CDR3 is TGCGCCAGCAGCTTGGGATCTCTCGGGGAGACCCAGTACTTC. The variable domain in full, completed from reference TRBV5-1 and TRBJ2-5, reads KAGVTQTPRYLIKTRGQQVTLSCSPISGHRSVSWYQQTPGQGLQFLFEYFSETQRNKGNFPGRFSGRQFSNSRSEMNVSTLELGDSALYLCASSLGSLGETQYFGPGTRLLVL.

This clone was seen a single time. The rearrangement uses TRBV7-8 and TRBJ2-7, with D maybe TRBD1 (7 bases). The V gene lost 1 base and the J gene lost 2 bases, with 18 bases spanning the gap. The CDR3 is made up of 17 amino acids. The V gene's germline CDR1 is SGHVS and CDR2 FQNEAQ. CDR3 sequence: CASSLGRGRDSTYEQYF. The DNA for the CDR3 is TGTGCCAGCAGCTTAGGACGGGGGCGGGACAGTACCTACGAGCAGTACTTC.

The rearrangement uses TRBV2 and TRBJ2-3, with 16 bases identical to TRBD2. CDR3 length: 18 amino acids. The junction had 11 bases not matched to a gene; V was cut back by 5 bases and J by 6 bases. The germline V gene has CDR1 SNHLY and CDR2 FYNNEI. The CDR3 reads CASSFGGTSGRALDTQYF. The CDR3 DNA reads TGTGCCAGCAGTTTCGGGGGGACTAGCGGGAGGGCCCTCGATACGCAGTATTTT.

V gene TRBV7-9 combines with J gene TRBJ1-3; 9 positions match TRBD1. Germline CDR1 is SEHNR and CDR2 is FQNEAQ (reference sequence). There are 16 residues in the CDR3. V shed 3 bases and J 1 base; nucleotides not matched to a gene: 4. CDR3 residues: CASSFLGTGSGNTIYF. The CDR3, as DNA: TGTGCCAGCAGCTTTTTAGGGACAGGGTCTGGAAACACCATATATTTT.

This chain connects TRBV27 to TRBJ2-7; 7 bases are shared with TRBD1. Germline assignment: CDR1 MNHEY and CDR2 SMNVEV (reference sequence). V shed 4 bases, J shed 0 bases, and the junction held 3 bases outside the gene matches. The CDR3 runs 14 residues. The CDR3 DNA reads as TGTGCCAGCAGTTCACGGGACAGCTCCTACGAGCAGTACTTC. This codes for CASSSRDSSYEQYF.

This rearrangement joins TRBV9 to TRBJ2-5; 13 bases line up with TRBD2. From germline, CDR1 is SGDLS and CDR2 YYNGEE. The CDR3 extends over 16 amino acids. The V segment lost 3 bases and the J segment 1 base; nucleotides outside the gene matches: 3. The CDR3 sequence is CASSGGLAGRQETQYF. The CDR3 DNA reads as TGTGCCAGCAGCGGGGGACTAGCGGGACGCCAAGAGACCCAGTACTTC.

This chain links TRBV7-9 with TRBJ2-1; a possible D gene is TRBD2 (5 bases). The V gene's germline CDR1 is SEHNR and CDR2 FQNEAQ (reference sequence). CDR3 length equals 13 residues. Trimming took off 8 bases at V and 0 bases at J, with 8 bases between the two ends. The CDR3 sequence: CASVEGSYNEQFF. CDR3 nucleotides: TGTGCCAGCGTCGAGGGCTCCTACAATGAGCAGTTCTTC. The whole variable domain, filled in from reference TRBV7-9 and TRBJ2-1, reads DTGVSQNPRHKITKRGQNVTFRCDPISEHNRLYWYRQTLGQGPEFLTYFQNEAQLEKSRLLSDRFSAERPKGSFSTLEIQRTEQGDSAMYLCASVEGSYNEQFFGPGTRLTVL.

V is TRBV30 and J is TRBJ2-4, with TRBD2 as a possible D gene (5 bases). Trimming shortened V by 0 bases and J by 6 bases, and 12 bases separated the two germline ends. Germline V gene lookup returns CDR1 GTSNPN and CDR2 SVGIG (reference sequence). This CDR3 comprises 14 residues. This CDR3 is CAWSVEGRGNIQYF. The CDR3 coding sequence is TGTGCCTGGAGTGTAGAGGGTCGTGGAAACATTCAGTACTTC.

The genes are TRBV19 and TRBJ1-3; TRBD1 matches at 8 bases. This CDR3 has 16 residues. Per the germline V gene, CDR1 is LNHDA and CDR2 is SQIVND (reference sequence). V lost 4 bases, J lost 5 bases, and 10 bases stayed unmatched. The CDR3 loop is CASSTPDREDRNTIYF. The CDR3 DNA reads as TGTGCCAGTAGTACCCCGGACAGGGAGGATAGAAACACCATATATTTT.

The genes are TRBV25-1 and TRBJ2-5; TRBD2 might be the D (5 bases). Germline CDR1 and CDR2: MGHDK and SYGVNS. V was pared by 6 bases and J by 13 bases, with 18 bases between. The CDR3 has 12 amino acids. The CDR3 is CASRFTVWELYF. The CDR3 DNA reads as TGTGCCAGCAGGTTTACGGTTTGGGAGCTGTACTTC.

The V gene is TRBV5-1, the J gene TRBJ1-2; 8 positions match TRBD1. Germline V lookup: CDR1 SGHRS, CDR2 YFSETQ. This CDR3 comprises 14 residues. The junction had 9 bases not matched to a gene; V was cut back by 4 bases and J by 7 bases. This CDR3 is CASSETGGRSGYTF. In DNA form, the CDR3 reads TGCGCCAGCAGCGAAACAGGGGGGAGGAGTGGCTACACCTTC.

The chain carries TRBV5-1 and TRBJ2-1; TRBD1 might be the D (6 bases). CDR1 is SGHRS and CDR2 is YFSETQ in the germline V gene. V was cut by 7 bases and J by 3 bases, with 8 bases left in between. CDR3 length: 12 amino acids. The CDR3 DNA reads as TGCGCCAGCCGGGACAACTACAATGAGCAGTTCTTC. Protein sequence: CASRDNYNEQFF.

V is TRBV7-9 and J is TRBJ1-5, with D unresolved. The length of the CDR3 is 13 residues. Trimming stripped 0 bases from V and 7 bases from J, with 7 bases between. The germline CDR1 and CDR2 sequences are SEHNR and FQNEAQ (reference sequence). Written as DNA, the CDR3 is TGTGCCAGCAGCTTAGCGCAGTCCCAGCCCCAGCATTTT. The encoded protein is CASSLAQSQPQHF.

The J gene is TRBJ2-7, the V gene TRBV5-1; D is unclear. Trimming removed 2 bases from V and 3 bases from J, with 9 bases in between. There are 13 residues in the CDR3. Per germline, CDR1 SGHRS and CDR2 YFSETQ. The CDR3: CASSFYNSYEQYF. For the CDR3, the DNA is TGCGCCAGCAGCTTCTATAACAGCTACGAGCAGTACTTC.

The chain combines TRBV18 with TRBJ2-7; no clear D gene. This CDR3 is 14 amino acids long. CDR1 KGHSH and CDR2 LQKENI come from the germline V gene. Trimming cost V 5 bases and J 0 bases, with 11 bases left between them. The CDR3 here is CASSTSGYSYEQYF. The CDR3, as DNA: TGTGCCAGCTCAACATCGGGTTACTCCTACGAGCAGTACTTC. Complete variable domain (other parts from reference TRBV18 and TRBJ2-7): NAGVMQNPRHLVRRRGQEARLRCSPMKGHSHVYWYRQLPEEGLKFMVYLQKENIIDESGMPKERFSAEFPKEGPSILRIQQVVRGDSAAYFCASSTSGYSYEQYFGPGTRLTVT.

The chain uses TRBV6-5 and TRBJ2-1; a possible D gene is TRBD2 (6 bases). Germline V gene data show CDR1 as MNHEY and CDR2 as SVGAGI. V gave up 4 bases and J gave up 0 bases, with 13 bases separating them. This CDR3 region has 16 residues. The CDR3: CASSSLAGASYNEQFF. The CDR3 region has the DNA TGTGCCAGCAGTTCACTAGCAGGAGCCTCCTACAATGAGCAGTTCTTC.

The chain has TRBV14 and TRBJ2-3; 11 nucleotides line up with TRBD2. With 1 base clipped from V and 6 bases from J, the junction kept 3 bases outside the gene matches. Per the germline V gene, CDR1 is SGHDN and CDR2 is FVKESK. This CDR3 is built from 15 residues. The CDR3 DNA is TGTGCCAGCAGCCAAGGACTAGCGGGATGGGATACGCAGTATTTT. Amino acids: CASSQGLAGWDTQYF.